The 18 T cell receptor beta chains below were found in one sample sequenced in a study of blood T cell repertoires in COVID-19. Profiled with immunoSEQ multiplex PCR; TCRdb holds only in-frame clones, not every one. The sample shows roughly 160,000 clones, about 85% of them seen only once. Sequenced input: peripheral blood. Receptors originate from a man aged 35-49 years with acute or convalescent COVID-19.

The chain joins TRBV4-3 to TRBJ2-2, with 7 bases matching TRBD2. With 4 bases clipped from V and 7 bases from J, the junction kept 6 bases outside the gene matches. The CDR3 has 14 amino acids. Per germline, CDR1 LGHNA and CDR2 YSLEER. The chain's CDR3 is CASSLDGGIGELFF. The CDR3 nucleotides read TGCGCCAGCAGCCTTGACGGGGGGATCGGGGAGCTGTTTTTT.

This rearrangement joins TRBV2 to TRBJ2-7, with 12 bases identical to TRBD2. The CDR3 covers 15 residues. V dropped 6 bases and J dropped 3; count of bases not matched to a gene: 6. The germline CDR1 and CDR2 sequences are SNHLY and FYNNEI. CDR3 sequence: CASRILAGGNYEQYF. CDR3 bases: TGTGCCAGCAGAATTCTAGCGGGGGGGAACTACGAGCAGTACTTC.

Here the CDR3 reads CASSQRTGDNEQFF. CDR3 in DNA: TGTGCCAGCAGCCAACGGACAGGGGACAATGAGCAGTTCTTC. The chain employs TRBV11-3 and TRBJ2-1; the match to TRBD1 covers 9 bases. Trimming cost V 5 bases and J 5 bases; bases outside gene matches: 4. Germline CDR1 is SGHNT and CDR2 is YENEEA. CDR3 size: 14 residues.

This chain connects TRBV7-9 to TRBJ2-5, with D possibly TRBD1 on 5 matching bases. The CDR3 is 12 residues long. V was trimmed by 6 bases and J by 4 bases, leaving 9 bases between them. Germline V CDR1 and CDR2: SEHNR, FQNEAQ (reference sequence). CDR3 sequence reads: CASSVTGETQYF. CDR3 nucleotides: TGTGCCAGCAGTGTCACAGGAGAGACCCAGTACTTC.

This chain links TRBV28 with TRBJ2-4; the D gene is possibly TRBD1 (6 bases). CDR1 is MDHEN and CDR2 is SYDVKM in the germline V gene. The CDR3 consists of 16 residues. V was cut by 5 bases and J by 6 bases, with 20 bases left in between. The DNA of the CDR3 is TGTGCCAGCAGTACCCTGGGGGAGCTACAGGGAAACATTCAGTACTTC. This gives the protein CASSTLGELQGNIQYF.

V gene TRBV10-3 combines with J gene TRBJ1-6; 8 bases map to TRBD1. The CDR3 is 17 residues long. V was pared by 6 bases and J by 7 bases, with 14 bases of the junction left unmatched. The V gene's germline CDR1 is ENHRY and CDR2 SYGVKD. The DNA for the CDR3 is TGTGCCATCAGGGACGGAACAGGGGGACTTGGGAATTCACCCCTCCACTTT. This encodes CAIRDGTGGLGNSPLHF.

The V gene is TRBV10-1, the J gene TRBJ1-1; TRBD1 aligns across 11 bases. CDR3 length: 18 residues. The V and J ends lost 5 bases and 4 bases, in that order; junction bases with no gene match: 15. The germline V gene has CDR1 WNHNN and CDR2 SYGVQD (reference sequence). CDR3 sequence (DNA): TGCGCCAGCAGTCTCCACCAGGGACAGGGGGTATTAGGCACTGAAGCTTTCTTT. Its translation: CASSLHQGQGVLGTEAFF.

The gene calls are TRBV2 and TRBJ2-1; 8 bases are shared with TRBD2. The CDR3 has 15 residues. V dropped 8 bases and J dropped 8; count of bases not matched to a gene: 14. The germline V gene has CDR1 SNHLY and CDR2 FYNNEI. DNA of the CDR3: TGTGCCAGCCGCCCATCGGGGGGGCCACGCTATGAGCAGTTCTTC. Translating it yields CASRPSGGPRYEQFF.

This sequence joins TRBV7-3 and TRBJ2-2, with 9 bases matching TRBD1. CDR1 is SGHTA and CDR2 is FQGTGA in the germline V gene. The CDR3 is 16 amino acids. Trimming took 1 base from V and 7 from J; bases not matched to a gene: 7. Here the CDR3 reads CASSLSLQGAGGELFF. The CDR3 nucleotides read TGTGCCAGCAGCTTAAGTTTACAGGGGGCAGGCGGGGAGCTGTTTTTT.

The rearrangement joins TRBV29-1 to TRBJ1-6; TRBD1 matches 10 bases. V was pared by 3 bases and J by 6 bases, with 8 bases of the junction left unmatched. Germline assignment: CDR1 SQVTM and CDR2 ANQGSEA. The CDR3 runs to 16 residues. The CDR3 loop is CSVEGLTGGSNSPLHF. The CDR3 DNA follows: TGCAGCGTTGAGGGTTTGACAGGGGGCAGTAATTCACCCCTCCACTTT.

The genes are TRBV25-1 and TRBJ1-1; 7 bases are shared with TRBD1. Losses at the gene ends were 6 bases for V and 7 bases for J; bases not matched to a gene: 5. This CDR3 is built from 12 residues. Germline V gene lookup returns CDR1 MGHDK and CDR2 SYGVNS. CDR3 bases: TGTGCCAGCAGAGGGGGCTCTAGTGAAGCTTTCTTT. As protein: CASRGGSSEAFF.

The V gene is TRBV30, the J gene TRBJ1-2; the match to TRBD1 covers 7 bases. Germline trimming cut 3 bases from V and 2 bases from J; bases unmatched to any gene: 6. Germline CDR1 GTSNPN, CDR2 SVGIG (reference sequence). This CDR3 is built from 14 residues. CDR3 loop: CAWRAPGGNYGYTF. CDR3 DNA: TGTGCCTGGAGGGCGCCAGGGGGGAACTATGGCTACACCTTC.

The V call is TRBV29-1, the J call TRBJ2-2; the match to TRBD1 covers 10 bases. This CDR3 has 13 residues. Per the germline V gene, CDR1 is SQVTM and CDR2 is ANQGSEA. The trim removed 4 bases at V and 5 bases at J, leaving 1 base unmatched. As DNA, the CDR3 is TGCAGCGTTGGGGGACAGGGGACCGGGGAGCTGTTTTTT. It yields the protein CSVGGQGTGELFF.

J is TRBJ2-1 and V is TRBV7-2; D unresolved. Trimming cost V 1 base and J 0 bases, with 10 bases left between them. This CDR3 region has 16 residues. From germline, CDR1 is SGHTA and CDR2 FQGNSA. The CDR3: CASSLGRSFSYNEQFF. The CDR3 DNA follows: TGTGCCAGCAGCTTAGGGCGGAGCTTCTCCTACAATGAGCAGTTCTTC.

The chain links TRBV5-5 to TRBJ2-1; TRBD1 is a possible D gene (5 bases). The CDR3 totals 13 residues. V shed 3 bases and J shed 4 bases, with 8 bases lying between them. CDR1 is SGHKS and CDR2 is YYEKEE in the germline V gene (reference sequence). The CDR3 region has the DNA TGTGCCAGCAGCTCCCAGGGTTACAATGAGCAGTTCTTC. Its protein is CASSSQGYNEQFF.

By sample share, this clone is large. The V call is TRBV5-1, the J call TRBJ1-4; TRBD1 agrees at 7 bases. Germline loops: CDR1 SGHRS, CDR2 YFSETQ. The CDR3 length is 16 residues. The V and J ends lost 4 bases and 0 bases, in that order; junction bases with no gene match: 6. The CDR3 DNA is TGCGCCAGCAGCCCGGGACAGCTGGCAACTAATGAAAAACTGTTTTTT. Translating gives CASSPGQLATNEKLFF.

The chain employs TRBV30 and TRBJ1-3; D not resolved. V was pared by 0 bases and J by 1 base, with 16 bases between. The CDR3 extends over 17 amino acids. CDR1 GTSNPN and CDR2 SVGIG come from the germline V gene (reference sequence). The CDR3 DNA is TGTGCCTGGAGTGTACACGGCAGGATAGGATCTGGAAACACCATATATTTT. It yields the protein CAWSVHGRIGSGNTIYF. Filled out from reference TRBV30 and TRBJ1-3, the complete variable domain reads SQTIHQWPATLVQPVGSPLSLECTVEGTSNPNLYWYRQAAGRGLQLLFYSVGIGQISSEVPQNLSASRPQDRQFILSSKKLLLSDSGFYLCAWSVHGRIGSGNTIYFGEGSWLTVV.

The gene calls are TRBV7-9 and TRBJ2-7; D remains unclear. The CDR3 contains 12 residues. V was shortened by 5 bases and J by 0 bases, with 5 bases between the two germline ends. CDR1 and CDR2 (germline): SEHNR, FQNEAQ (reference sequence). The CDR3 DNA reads TGTGCCAGCAGCCCGGGCTCCTACGAGCAGTACTTC. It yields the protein CASSPGSYEQYF.